A single sample is the source of the 22 T cell receptor beta chains below, sequenced in a study of blood T cell repertoires in COVID-19. Data came from immunoSEQ multiplex PCR; TCRdb stores just in-frame clones and leaves some out. The sample consists of 180,000 or so clones, over 75% of them appearing once. The source material was peripheral blood. All receptors come from a woman older than 75 with acute or convalescent COVID-19.

V and J are TRBV5-1 and TRBJ2-3, with 7 bases identical to TRBD2. In germline, CDR1 is SGHRS, CDR2 YFSETQ. The CDR3 covers 15 residues. V lost 6 bases and J lost 6; bases outside the gene matches: 13. In DNA form, the CDR3 reads TGCGCCAGCACCCTCGACGGGGGGACGGATGATACGCAGTATTTT. Residues: CASTLDGGTDDTQYF.

The CDR3 reads CASSVDRSNYEQFF. The CDR3 DNA is TGTGCCAGCAGCGTCGACAGGTCAAATTATGAGCAGTTCTTC. This chain connects TRBV2 to TRBJ2-1, with D maybe TRBD1 (6 bases). CDR1 is SNHLY and CDR2 is FYNNEI in the germline V gene. V was cut by 6 bases and J by 8 bases, with 17 bases left in between. The CDR3 runs to 14 residues.

The J gene is TRBJ1-3, the V gene TRBV5-6, with TRBD1 matching 10 bases. This CDR3 contains 15 residues. V shed 7 bases, J shed 2 bases, and the junction held 6 bases outside the gene matches. CDR1 is SGHDT, CDR2 YYEEEE, per germline. DNA of the CDR3: TGTGCCAGCGGCATGGGACAGGGGACTGGAAACACCATATATTTT. Protein product: CASGMGQGTGNTIYF.

The chain has TRBV5-4 and TRBJ1-1; possibly TRBD1 for D (5 bases). Germline V CDR1 and CDR2: SGHNT, YYREEE (reference sequence). This CDR3 comprises 15 residues. Trimming cost V 2 bases and J 0 bases, with 11 bases left between them. DNA for the CDR3: TGTGCCAGCAGCTTCGGGGGACTCATGAACACTGAAGCTTTCTTT. This translates into CASSFGGLMNTEAFF.

Only one count was recorded for this clone. The junction does not match germline at one end; this may be a read error. The CDR3 region is CASSQDSGLTIF. CDR3 sequence (DNA): TGTGCCAGCAGCCAAGATTCCGGGTTAACCATCTTC. This chain connects TRBV3-1 (or the pseudogene TRBV3-2) to TRBJ1-2; no definite D call. Germline V gives CDR1 LGHDT, CDR2 YNNKEL (reference sequence). This CDR3 is 12 amino acids long.

The chain recombines TRBV18 with TRBJ1-6; 8 nucleotides match TRBD1. The CDR3 covers 17 residues. Germline-derived CDR1 and CDR2 are KGHSH and LQKENI. J lost 2 bases, V lost 2 bases, and 5 bases had no gene match. The CDR3 sequence: CASSPSGQGTYNSPLHF. The CDR3 DNA reads as TGTGCCAGCTCACCATCCGGACAGGGAACCTATAATTCACCCCTCCACTTT.

This clone was seen only once. The CDR3 coding sequence is TGTGCCAGCAGCAAAAAGGTTCGGAGCTCCTACAATGAGCAGTTCTTC. Protein product: CASSKKVRSSYNEQFF. The genes are TRBV7-2 and TRBJ2-1, with unresolved D. The CDR3 runs to 16 residues. The germline V gene encodes CDR1 SGHTA and CDR2 FQGNSA. The germline V and J ends were trimmed by 5 bases and 0 bases, with 14 bases remaining between them.

Points on this clone: The junction departs from the called germline gene at one end, perhaps through a read error. This chain connects TRBV2 to TRBJ1-1, with D tentatively TRBD1 (5 bases). In germline, CDR1 is SNHLY, CDR2 FYNNEI. The CDR3 contains 13 residues. CDR3 sequence reads: CAGSRLGGTEAFF. As DNA, the CDR3 is TGTGCCGGCAGTCGGCTGGGGGGCACTGAAGCTTTCTTT.

The genes are TRBV15 and TRBJ1-5; D may be TRBD1 (5 bases). Germline-derived CDR1 and CDR2 are LNHNV and YYDKDF (reference sequence). With 7 bases removed from V and 0 bases from J, the gap between germline ends came to 16 bases. This CDR3 is built from 16 residues. The CDR3 DNA reads as TGTGCCACCAAGACAGACAGACCTTATAGCAATCAGCCCCAGCATTTT. Its translation: CATKTDRPYSNQPQHF.

J is TRBJ1-1 and V is TRBV6-6; TRBD1 agrees at 10 bases. Germline loops: CDR1 MNHNY, CDR2 SVGAGI (reference sequence). The CDR3 consists of 12 residues. Trimming at V came to 11 bases and at J to 11 bases, leaving 11 bases not matched to a gene. CDR3 loop: CAVRDRGFGAFF. Written as DNA, the CDR3 is TGTGCCGTCCGGGACAGGGGCTTTGGGGCTTTCTTT.

V usage is TRBV6-5 and J usage is TRBJ1-1; TRBD1 agrees at 8 bases. The junction had 5 bases not matched to a gene; V was cut back by 6 bases and J by 5 bases. The germline gives CDR1 MNHEY, CDR2 SVGAGI. CDR3 length equals 13 residues. The CDR3 DNA reads TGTGCCAGCAGGTCAGGGGGCTATACTGAAGCTTTCTTT. This encodes CASRSGGYTEAFF.

The chain has TRBV5-1 and TRBJ2-7; a possible D gene is TRBD2 (7 bases). Germline V gene sequence: CDR1 SGHRS, CDR2 YFSETQ. With 7 bases removed from V and 4 bases from J, the gap between germline ends came to 21 bases. The CDR3 has 15 residues. CDR3 in amino acids: CASGTRGGPWYEQYF. The CDR3 DNA sequence: TGCGCCAGCGGGACACGGGGAGGGCCGTGGTACGAGCAGTACTTC.

This chain connects TRBV5-1 to TRBJ2-3; 12 bases fit TRBD2. V shed 3 bases, J shed 2 bases, and the junction held 4 bases outside the gene matches. This CDR3 region has 16 residues. Germline-derived CDR1 and CDR2 are SGHRS and YFSETQ. CDR3 protein: CASSSGLAGFTDTQYF. The CDR3 DNA sequence: TGCGCCAGCAGCTCCGGACTAGCGGGGTTCACAGATACGCAGTATTTT. The variable domain in full, completed from reference TRBV5-1 and TRBJ2-3, reads KAGVTQTPRYLIKTRGQQVTLSCSPISGHRSVSWYQQTPGQGLQFLFEYFSETQRNKGNFPGRFSGRQFSNSRSEMNVSTLELGDSALYLCASSSGLAGFTDTQYFGPGTRLTVL.

The rearrangement links TRBV11-2 to TRBJ2-5; D perhaps matches TRBD1 (6 bases). Germline-derived CDR1 and CDR2 are SGHAT and FQNNGV. V was trimmed by 6 bases and J by 2 bases, leaving 13 bases between them. CDR3 length: 14 amino acids. The CDR3 nucleotides read TGTGCCAGCAGATATACAGGGAGACAAGAGACCCAGTACTTC. It is translated as CASRYTGRQETQYF.

This clone has a single count. The rearrangement links TRBV5-1 to TRBJ2-5; weak D call: TRBD1 (5 bases). Germline V CDR1 and CDR2: SGHRS, YFSETQ. CDR3 length: 12 residues. Between the trimmed V and J ends, which lost 4 bases and 3 bases, there was a span of 7 bases. CDR3 DNA: TGCGCCAGCAGCAGGGGTGAAGAGACCCAGTACTTC. Protein: CASSRGEETQYF.

This chain uses TRBV7-9 with TRBJ1-4; possibly TRBD1 for D (5 bases). CDR3 length: 15 residues. CDR1 and CDR2 (germline): SEHNR, FQNEAQ (reference sequence). Trimming removed 8 bases at V and 10 bases at J, with 23 bases between. This CDR3 is CASASGPGGRGKLFF. The CDR3 coding sequence is TGTGCCAGCGCCTCAGGGCCCGGGGGAAGAGGAAAACTGTTTTTT. The complete variable domain, with remaining parts taken from reference TRBV7-9 and TRBJ1-4, reads DTGVSQNPRHKITKRGQNVTFRCDPISEHNRLYWYRQTLGQGPEFLTYFQNEAQLEKSRLLSDRFSAERPKGSFSTLEIQRTEQGDSAMYLCASASGPGGRGKLFFGSGTQLSVL.

As regards this clone: The DNA is left out, because the CDR3 cannot be placed on it with certainty; the CDR3 is given as TCRdb lists it. This chain connects TRBV6-1 to TRBJ2-7; the DNA was not compared with TRBD1, the D call given in the table. Germline CDR1 and CDR2: MNHNS and SASEGT. The CDR3 is made up of 12 amino acids, end residues included. CDR3: CASSEFGTGAKV.

This chain uses TRBV19 with TRBJ1-2; 10 bases are a match to TRBD1. This CDR3 comprises 13 residues. V lost 3 bases, J lost 8 bases, and 3 bases stayed unmatched. Germline V gives CDR1 LNHDA, CDR2 SQIVND (reference sequence). In DNA, the CDR3 is TGTGCCAGTAGTATCCGGGACAGGGGCGGCTACACCTTC. It translates to CASSIRDRGGYTF. Variable domain in full (rest from reference TRBV19 and TRBJ1-2): DGGITQSPKYLFRKEGQNVTLSCEQNLNHDAMYWYRQDPGQGLRLIYYSQIVNDFQKGDIAEGYSVSREKKESFPLTVTSAQKNPTAFYLCASSIRDRGGYTFGSGTRLTVV.

V usage is TRBV6-5 and J usage is TRBJ2-3; D might be TRBD2 (6 bases). Germline V gene sequence: CDR1 MNHEY, CDR2 SVGAGI. The CDR3 totals 15 residues. V was trimmed by 6 bases and J by 0 bases, leaving 13 bases between them. CDR3 nucleotides: TGTGCCAGCAGGGCCGGGGGACTGAGCACAGATACGCAGTATTTT. This translates into CASRAGGLSTDTQYF.

The chain uses TRBV10-3 and TRBJ1-2, with a weak D call TRBD1 (5 bases). CDR1 ENHRY and CDR2 SYGVKD come from the germline V gene. This CDR3 region has 13 residues. Trimming left V 3 bases short and J 4 bases short, with 9 bases between. The CDR3 protein is CAISDNRGYGYTF. DNA for the CDR3: TGTGCCATCAGTGATAATAGGGGCTATGGCTACACCTTC.

This rearrangement joins TRBV29-1 to TRBJ2-1, with 9 positions matching TRBD2. Germline V CDR1 and CDR2: SQVTM, ANQGSEA. CDR3 length equals 16 residues. Unmatched junction bases numbered 11, after V lost 0 bases and J lost 8 bases. The CDR3 DNA sequence: TGCAGCGTTGAAGATGAAGCGGGGGGCTCAAGGCATGAGCAGTTCTTC. As protein: CSVEDEAGGSRHEQFF.

This clone came up once. This sequence joins TRBV7-2 and TRBJ2-2, with 8 bases identical to TRBD2. This CDR3 spans 16 amino acids. Germline assignment: CDR1 SGHTA and CDR2 FQGNSA. Trimming removed 1 base from V and 6 bases from J; junction bases left unmatched: 7. The CDR3 nucleotides read TGTGCCAGCAGCTTAGATCGAGCGGGGGCCGCCGGGGAGCTGTTTTTT. Translated: CASSLDRAGAAGELFF.